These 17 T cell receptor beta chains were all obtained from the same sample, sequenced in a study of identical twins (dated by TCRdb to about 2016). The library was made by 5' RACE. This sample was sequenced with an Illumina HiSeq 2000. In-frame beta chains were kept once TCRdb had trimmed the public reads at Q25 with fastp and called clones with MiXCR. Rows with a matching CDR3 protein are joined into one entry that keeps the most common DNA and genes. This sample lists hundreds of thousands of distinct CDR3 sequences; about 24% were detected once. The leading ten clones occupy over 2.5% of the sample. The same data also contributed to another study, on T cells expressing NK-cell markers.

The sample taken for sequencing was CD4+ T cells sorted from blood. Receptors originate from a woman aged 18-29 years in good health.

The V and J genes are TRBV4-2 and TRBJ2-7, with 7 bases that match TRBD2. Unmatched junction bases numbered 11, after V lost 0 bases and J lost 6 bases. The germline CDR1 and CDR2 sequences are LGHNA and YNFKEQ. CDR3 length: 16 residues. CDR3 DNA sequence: TGTGCCAGCAGCCAAGACACGGAGCGGGGTCGAAGCGAGCAGTACTTC. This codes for CASSQDTERGRSEQYF.

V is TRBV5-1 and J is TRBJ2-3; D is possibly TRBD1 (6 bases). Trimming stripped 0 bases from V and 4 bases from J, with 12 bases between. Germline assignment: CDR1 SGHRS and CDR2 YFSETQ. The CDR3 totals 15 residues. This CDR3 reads CASSLGQVIADTQYF. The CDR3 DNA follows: TGCGCCAGCAGCTTGGGACAGGTTATCGCAGATACGCAGTATTTT.

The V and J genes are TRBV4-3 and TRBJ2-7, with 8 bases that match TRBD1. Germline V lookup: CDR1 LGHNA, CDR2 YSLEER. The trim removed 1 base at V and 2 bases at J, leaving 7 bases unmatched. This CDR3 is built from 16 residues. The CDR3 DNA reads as TGCGCCAGCAGCCAAGTTCGGGCAGGGGGCACCTACGAGCAGTACTTC. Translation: CASSQVRAGGTYEQYF.

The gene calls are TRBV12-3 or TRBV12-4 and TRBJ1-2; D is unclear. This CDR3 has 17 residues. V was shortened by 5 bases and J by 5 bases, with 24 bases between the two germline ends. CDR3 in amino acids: CASSVKGPRFEEYGYTF. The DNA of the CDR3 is TGTGCCAGCAGTGTAAAGGGCCCCCGCTTCGAGGAGTATGGCTACACCTTC.

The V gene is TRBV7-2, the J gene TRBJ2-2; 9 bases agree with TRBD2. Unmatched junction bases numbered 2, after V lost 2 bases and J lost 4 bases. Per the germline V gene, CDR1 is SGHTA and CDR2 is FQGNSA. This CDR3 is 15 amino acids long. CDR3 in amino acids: CASSLSSGSTGELFF. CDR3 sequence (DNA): TGTGCCAGCAGCTTAAGTAGCGGGAGCACCGGGGAGCTGTTTTTT.

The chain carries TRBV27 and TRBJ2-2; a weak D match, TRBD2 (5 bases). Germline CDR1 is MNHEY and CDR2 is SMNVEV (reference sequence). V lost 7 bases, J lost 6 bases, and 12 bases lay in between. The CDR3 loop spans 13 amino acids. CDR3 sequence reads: CASTLSGAGELFF. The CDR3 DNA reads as TGTGCCAGCACCCTAAGCGGAGCCGGGGAGCTGTTTTTT.

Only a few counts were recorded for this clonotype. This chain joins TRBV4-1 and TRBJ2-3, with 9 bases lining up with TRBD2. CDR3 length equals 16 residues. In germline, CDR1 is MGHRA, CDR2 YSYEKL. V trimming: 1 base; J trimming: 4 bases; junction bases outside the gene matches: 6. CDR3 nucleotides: TGCGCCAGCAGCCAAGCGCGTCTAGCGGGATCAGATACGCAGTATTTT. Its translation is CASSQARLAGSDTQYF.

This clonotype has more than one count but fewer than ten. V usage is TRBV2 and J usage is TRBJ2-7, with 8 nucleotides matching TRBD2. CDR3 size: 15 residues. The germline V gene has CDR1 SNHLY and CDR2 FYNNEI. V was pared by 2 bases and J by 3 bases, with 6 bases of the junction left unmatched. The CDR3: CASSELLAGYYEQYF. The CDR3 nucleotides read TGTGCCAGCAGTGAATTGTTAGCGGGGTACTACGAGCAGTACTTC.

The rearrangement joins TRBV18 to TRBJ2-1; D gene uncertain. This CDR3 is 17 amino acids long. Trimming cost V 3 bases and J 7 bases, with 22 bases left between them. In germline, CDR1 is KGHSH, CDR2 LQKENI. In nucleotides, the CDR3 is TGTGCCAGCTCACCCTATTCGGGCTTTGAAACCTCTAATGAGCAGTTCTTC. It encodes CASSPYSGFETSNEQFF.

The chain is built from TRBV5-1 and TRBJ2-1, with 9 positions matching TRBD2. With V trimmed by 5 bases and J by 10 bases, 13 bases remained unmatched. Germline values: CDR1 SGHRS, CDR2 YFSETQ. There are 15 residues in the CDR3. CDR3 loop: CASRAGGTPAEEQFF. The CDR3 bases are TGCGCCAGCAGGGCGGGAGGGACTCCCGCCGAGGAGCAGTTCTTC.

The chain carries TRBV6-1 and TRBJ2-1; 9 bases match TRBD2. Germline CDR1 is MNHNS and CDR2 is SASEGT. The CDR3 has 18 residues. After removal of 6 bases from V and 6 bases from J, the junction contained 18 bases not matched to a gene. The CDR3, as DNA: TGTGCCAGCAGCTCTCCGGGACTAGCACTCAATAGAGGCAATGAGCAGTTCTTC. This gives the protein CASSSPGLALNRGNEQFF.

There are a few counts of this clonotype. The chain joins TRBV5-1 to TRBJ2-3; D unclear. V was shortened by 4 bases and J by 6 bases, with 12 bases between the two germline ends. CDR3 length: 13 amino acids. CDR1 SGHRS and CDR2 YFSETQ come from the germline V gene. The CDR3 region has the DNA TGCGCCAGCAGCAAACTCCCGGCGGATACGCAGTATTTT. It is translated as CASSKLPADTQYF.

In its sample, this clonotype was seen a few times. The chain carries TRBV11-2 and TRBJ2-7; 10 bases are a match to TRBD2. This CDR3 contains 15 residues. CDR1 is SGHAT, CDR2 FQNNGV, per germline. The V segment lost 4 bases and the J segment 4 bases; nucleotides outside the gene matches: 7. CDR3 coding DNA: TGTGCCAGCAGCTCGACGGGACTAGCGTCGTACGAGCAGTACTTC. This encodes CASSSTGLASYEQYF.

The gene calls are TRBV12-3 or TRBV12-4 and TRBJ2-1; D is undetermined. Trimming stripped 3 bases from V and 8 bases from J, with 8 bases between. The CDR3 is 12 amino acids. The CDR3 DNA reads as TGTGCCAGCAGTTTCTCAAGGTATGAGCAGTTCTTC. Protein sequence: CASSFSRYEQFF.

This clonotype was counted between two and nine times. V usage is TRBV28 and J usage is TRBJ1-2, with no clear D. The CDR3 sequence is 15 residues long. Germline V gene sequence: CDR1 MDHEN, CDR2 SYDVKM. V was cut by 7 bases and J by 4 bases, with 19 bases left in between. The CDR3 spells CASNPSLWTVYGYTF. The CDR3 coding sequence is TGTGCCAGCAATCCCTCTCTCTGGACTGTCTATGGCTACACCTTC.

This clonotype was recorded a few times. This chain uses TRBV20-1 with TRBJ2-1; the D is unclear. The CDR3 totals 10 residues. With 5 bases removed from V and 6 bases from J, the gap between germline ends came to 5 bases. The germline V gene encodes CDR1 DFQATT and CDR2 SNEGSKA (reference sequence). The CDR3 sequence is CSAVGNEQFF. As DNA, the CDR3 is TGCAGTGCTGTGGGCAATGAGCAGTTCTTC.

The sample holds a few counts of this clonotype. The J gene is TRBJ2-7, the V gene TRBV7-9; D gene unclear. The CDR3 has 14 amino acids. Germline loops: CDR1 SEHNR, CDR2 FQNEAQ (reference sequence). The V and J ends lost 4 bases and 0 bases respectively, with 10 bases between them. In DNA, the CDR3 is TGTGCCAGCAGCTCTCACAGCAGCTCCTACGAGCAGTACTTC. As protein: CASSSHSSSYEQYF.